This T cell receptor beta chain was captured in a study of blood T cell repertoires in COVID-19. Sequencing used immunoSEQ multiplex PCR; TCRdb keeps in-frame clones, though not all of them. Among a few hundred thousand clones listed, over 75% were seen once. Donors in Cohort 3 who had recovered were those with two negative PCRs, healthcare professional clearance, or resolution of their symptoms. The TCR comes from a woman aged 40 to 50 who had recovered from COVID-19. Sample: PBMCs or T cells enriched from blood (not recorded which).

CDR3 DNA sequence: TGTGCCAGCAGTCCACAGGCCTCCTACACCTTC. Residues: CASSPQASYTF. This chain connects TRBV6-2 or TRBV6-3 to TRBJ1-2; D is possibly TRBD1 (5 bases). Trimming removed 5 bases at V and 10 bases at J, with 11 bases between. In germline, CDR1 is MNHEY, CDR2 SVGEGT. The CDR3 loop spans 11 amino acids.